The clone carrying this T cell receptor (beta chain) was detected only once. Its antigen remains unidentified. This sample is part of a study of blood T cell dynamics during melanoma immunotherapy. Overall study findings and caveats: It remained unknown if the driving T cell clones were melanoma-specific.

DNA loading was fixed at about 360 ng for all bulk PBMC samples. The repertoire was sequenced with immunoSEQ multiplex PCR; TCRdb's copy has only in-frame clones and lacks some. The sample holds over 5,500 clones; about four fifths are singletons and the top ten take about 15%. There are 15 residues in the CDR3. Germline lookup yields CDR1 MDHEN and CDR2 SYDVKM. The V and J ends lost 5 bases and 5 bases, in that order; junction bases with no gene match: 6. Time point indicated: week 3, after first cycle of checkpoint inhibitor. Patients had no prior systemic cancer treatment, immunosuppressants or other active cancers.

This chain uses TRBV28 with TRBJ1-5; 10 nucleotides agree with TRBD1. This TCR was recovered from a human donor with melanoma. Sequenced material: blood, taken from a patient treated with checkpoint blockade. CDR3 protein: CASSPGQGNHQPQHF. The CDR3 DNA reads as TGTGCCAGCAGTCCGGGACAGGGGAACCATCAGCCCCAGCATTTT. The full variable domain, with the rest looked up from reference TRBV28 and TRBJ1-5, is DVKVTQSSRYLVKRTGEKVFLECVQDMDHENMFWYRQDPGLGLRLIYFSYDVKMKEKGDIPEGYSVSREKKERFSLILESASTNQTSMYLCASSPGQGNHQPQHFGDGTRLSIL.